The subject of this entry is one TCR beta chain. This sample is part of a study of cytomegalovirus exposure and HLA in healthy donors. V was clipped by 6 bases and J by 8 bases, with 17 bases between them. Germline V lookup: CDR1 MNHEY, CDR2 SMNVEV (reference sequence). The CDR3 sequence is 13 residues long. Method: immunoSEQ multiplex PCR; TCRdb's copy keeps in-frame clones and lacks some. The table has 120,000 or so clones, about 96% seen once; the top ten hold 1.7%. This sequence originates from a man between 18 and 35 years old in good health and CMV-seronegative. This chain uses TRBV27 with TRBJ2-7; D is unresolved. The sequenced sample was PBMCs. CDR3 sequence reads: CASSLSAVLKQYF. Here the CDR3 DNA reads TGTGCCAGCAGCCTGTCCGCGGTCCTGAAGCAGTACTTC.